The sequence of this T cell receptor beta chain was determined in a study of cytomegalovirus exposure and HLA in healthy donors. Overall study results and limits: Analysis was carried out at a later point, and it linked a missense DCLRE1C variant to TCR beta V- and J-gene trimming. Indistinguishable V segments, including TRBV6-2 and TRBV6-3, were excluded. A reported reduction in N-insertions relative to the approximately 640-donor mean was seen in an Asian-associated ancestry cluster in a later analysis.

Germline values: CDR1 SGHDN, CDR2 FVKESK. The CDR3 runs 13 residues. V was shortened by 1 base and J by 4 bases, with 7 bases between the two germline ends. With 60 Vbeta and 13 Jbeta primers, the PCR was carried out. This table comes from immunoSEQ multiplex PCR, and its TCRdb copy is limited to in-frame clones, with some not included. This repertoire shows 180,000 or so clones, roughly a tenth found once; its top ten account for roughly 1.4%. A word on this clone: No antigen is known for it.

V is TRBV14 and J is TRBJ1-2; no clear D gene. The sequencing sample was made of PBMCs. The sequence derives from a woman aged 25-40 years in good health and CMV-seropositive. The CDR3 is CASSQVQLYGYTF. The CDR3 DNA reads TGTGCCAGCAGCCAAGTACAGCTCTATGGCTACACCTTC.